This TCR beta chain was documented in a study of T-cell reconstitution after alpha-beta-depleted transplantation in children. From germline, CDR1 is MNHNS and CDR2 SASEGT. The CDR3 totals 12 residues. Trimming removed 10 bases from V and 3 bases from J; junction bases left unmatched: 4. This clonotype showed up just a few times. As yet, its antigen is unknown. Preparation of the TCRbeta library was carried out with unique molecular identifiers. TCRdb reprocessed the PCR reads with MiXCR, giving one entry per CDR3 protein. The table has about 900,000 distinct CDR3 sequences, roughly 29% seen once. General study points: At one year after transplant, newly produced T cells mostly accounted for T-cell counts and diversity.

The genes are TRBV6-1 and TRBJ2-7; the match to TRBD1 covers 9 bases. Sequenced material: PBMCs, mostly from graft donor cells, taken 360 days after TCRalphabeta/CD19-depleted stem cell transplant. This clonotype originated in a boy younger than two who had a stem cell transplant for SCID, so the T cells may come from the graft donor. The CDR3 bases are TGTGCCACCGGGGACAGGGTCTACGAGCAGTACTTC. Protein sequence: CATGDRVYEQYF.